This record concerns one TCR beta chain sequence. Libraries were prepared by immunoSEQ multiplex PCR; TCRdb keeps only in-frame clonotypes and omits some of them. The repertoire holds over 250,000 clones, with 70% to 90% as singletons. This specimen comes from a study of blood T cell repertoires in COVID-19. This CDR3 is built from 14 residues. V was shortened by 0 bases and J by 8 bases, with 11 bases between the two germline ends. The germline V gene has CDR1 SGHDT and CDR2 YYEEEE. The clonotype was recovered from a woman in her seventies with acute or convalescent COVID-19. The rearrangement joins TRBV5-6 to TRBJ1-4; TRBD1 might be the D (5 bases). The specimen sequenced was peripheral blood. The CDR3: CASSLAGVYEKLFF. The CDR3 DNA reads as TGTGCCAGCAGCTTGGCGGGGGTGTACGAAAAACTGTTTTTT.